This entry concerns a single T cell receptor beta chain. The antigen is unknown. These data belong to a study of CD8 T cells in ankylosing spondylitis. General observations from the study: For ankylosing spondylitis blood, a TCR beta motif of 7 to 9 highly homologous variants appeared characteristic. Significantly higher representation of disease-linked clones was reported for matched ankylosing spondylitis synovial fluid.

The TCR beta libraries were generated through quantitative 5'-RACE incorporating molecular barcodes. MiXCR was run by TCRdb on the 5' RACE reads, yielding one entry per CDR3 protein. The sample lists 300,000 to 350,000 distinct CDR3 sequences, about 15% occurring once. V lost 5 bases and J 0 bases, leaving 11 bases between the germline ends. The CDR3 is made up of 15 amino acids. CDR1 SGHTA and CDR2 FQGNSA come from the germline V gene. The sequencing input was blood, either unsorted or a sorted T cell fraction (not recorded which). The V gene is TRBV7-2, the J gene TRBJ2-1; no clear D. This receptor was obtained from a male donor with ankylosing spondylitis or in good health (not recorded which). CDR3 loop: CASSPHVSSYNEQFF. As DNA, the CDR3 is TGTGCCAGCAGCCCTCACGTGAGCTCCTACAATGAGCAGTTCTTC. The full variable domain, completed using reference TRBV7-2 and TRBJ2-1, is GAGVSQSPSNKVTEKGKDVELRCDPISGHTALYWYRQSLGQGLEFLIYFQGNSAPDKSGLPSDRFSAERTGGSVSTLTIQRTQQEDSAVYLCASSPHVSSYNEQFFGPGTRLTVL.